The TCR beta chain under discussion was sequenced for a study of immune characterization of retroperitoneal liposarcoma. In TCRdb, the PCR reads were re-called with MiXCR into one record per CDR3 protein. The sample records some 11,000 distinct CDR3 sequences, about a quarter being singletons. The CDR3 totals 14 residues. Trimming took off 5 bases at V and 0 bases at J, with 9 bases between the two ends. In germline, CDR1 is MNHNS, CDR2 SASEGT. This clonotype has a handful of counts. The sequence was collected from a male donor with retroperitoneal liposarcoma. The sample was tumor tissue. The rearrangement uses TRBV6-1 and TRBJ2-3; D gene ambiguous. In DNA form, the CDR3 reads TGTGCCAGCAGTTTTGACCGTAGCACAGATACGCAGTATTTT. Protein sequence: CASSFDRSTDTQYF.